The following is a T cell receptor (beta chain) sequence with its context. The CDR3 contains 15 residues. Trimming shortened V by 3 bases and J by 10 bases, and 19 bases separated the two germline ends. CDR1 and CDR2 from the germline V gene are LNHDA and SQIVND (reference sequence). The cDNA had a unique molecular identifier and a template-switch universal primer site. Each CDR3 protein gets one entry after TCRdb re-called the 5' RACE reads with MiXCR. Of approximately 490,000 distinct CDR3 sequences listed, under 25% are singletons. This sample was taken from a study of identical twins. This sample was also put to use in a study of yellow fever vaccine responses in identical twins.

The chain employs TRBV19 and TRBJ2-1; maybe TRBD2 (7 bases). The TCR originated in a woman under 30 in good health. Sequenced input: CD4+ T cells sorted from blood. Written as DNA, the CDR3 is TGTGCCAGTAGTATGGGAGGGGGAGGCGGCCAGGAGCAGTTCTTC. Protein sequence: CASSMGGGGGQEQFF.